The 18 T cell receptor beta chains listed next were all sequenced from one sample in a study of T cell responses to AZD1222 COVID-19 vaccine. Repertoires were generated with immunoSEQ multiplex PCR, while TCRdb's copy carries only in-frame clones and drops some. The repertoire holds fewer than 180,000 clones, about 92% seen once, with roughly 3.3% in the top ten. The sequencing here drew on peripheral blood, taken 28 days after the second AZD1222 dose. The receptor set was obtained from an adult who received the AZD1222 COVID-19 vaccine.

The CDR3 loop is CASSQDRQVFTLHF. The CDR3 DNA sequence: TGCGCCAGCAGCCAAGACCGACAGGTCTTCACCCTCCACTTT. The J gene is TRBJ1-6, the V gene TRBV4-3; perhaps TRBD1 as D (6 bases). V was pared by 0 bases and J by 14 bases, with 14 bases between. Germline V gene data show CDR1 as LGHNA and CDR2 as YSLEER. This CDR3 has 14 residues.

The genes are TRBV20-1 and TRBJ1-2, with D possibly being TRBD1 (5 bases). The length of the CDR3 is 14 residues. Germline loops: CDR1 DFQATT, CDR2 SNEGSKA (reference sequence). Trimming removed 3 bases at V and 2 bases at J, with 13 bases between. The CDR3 reads CSASYPRANYGYTF. CDR3 in DNA: TGCAGTGCTAGTTATCCCAGGGCCAACTATGGCTACACCTTC.

This chain links TRBV11-3 with TRBJ2-1; D remains unclear. With 3 bases removed from V and 0 bases from J, the gap between germline ends came to 12 bases. The CDR3 is 16 amino acids. Germline assignment: CDR1 SGHNT and CDR2 YENEEA. The DNA for the CDR3 is TGTGCCAGCAGCTTGGATGGGCCGGGCTCCTACAATGAGCAGTTCTTC. Translation: CASSLDGPGSYNEQFF.

This clone was detected only once. The chain recombines TRBV11-3 with TRBJ2-3; 14 bases match TRBD2. The CDR3 has 18 residues. Germline V gene lookup returns CDR1 SGHNT and CDR2 YENEEA. V lost 3 bases, J lost 3 bases, and 8 bases stayed unmatched. In DNA form, the CDR3 reads TGTGCCAGCAGCTTCGGGACTAGCGGGAGCCTGGGAACAGATACGCAGTATTTT. Amino acids: CASSFGTSGSLGTDTQYF.

This chain links TRBV3-1 (or the pseudogene TRBV3-2) with TRBJ2-2; D ambiguous. V lost 4 bases and J lost 9, with 12 bases in between. Germline CDR1 LGHDT, CDR2 YNNKEL (reference sequence). The length of the CDR3 is 13 residues. CDR3 nucleotide sequence: TGTGCCAGCAGCCGACTGAAACACCGGGAGCTGTTTTTT. This sequence encodes CASSRLKHRELFF.

Here the CDR3 DNA reads TGTGCCAGCAGTTTATCGACAGGGATGGTCTCACCCCTCCACTTT. Translation gives CASSLSTGMVSPLHF. The gene calls are TRBV28 and TRBJ1-6, with TRBD1 identical over 7 bases. This CDR3 has 15 amino acids. V was clipped by 1 base and J by 10 bases; unmatched bases: 7. Looked up from germline, CDR1 is MDHEN and CDR2 is SYDVKM.

The genes are TRBV24-1 and TRBJ2-7; 11 nucleotides match TRBD2. Germline CDR1 reads KGHDR; CDR2 reads SFDVKD. This CDR3 is built from 17 residues. The V segment lost 3 bases and the J segment 0 bases; nucleotides outside the gene matches: 6. CDR3 nucleotides: TGTGCCACCAGTGATGGGGACGGGACTAGCGGCTCCTACGAGCAGTACTTC. It is translated as CATSDGDGTSGSYEQYF.

CDR3 sequence (DNA): TGTGCCAGCAGCTCGTGGACTAGCGACGAGCAGTACTTC. Encoded protein: CASSSWTSDEQYF. This rearrangement joins TRBV5-4 to TRBJ2-7; 9 nucleotides align to TRBD2. J gave up 5 bases and V 3 bases, and 3 bases lay outside the gene matches. Per the germline V gene, CDR1 is SGHNT and CDR2 is YYREEE (reference sequence). CDR3 length equals 13 residues.

The CDR3 protein is CASSLAGASYNEQFF. For the CDR3, the DNA is TGTGCCAGCAGCTTAGCGGGGGCCTCCTACAATGAGCAGTTCTTC. J is TRBJ2-1 and V is TRBV11-3; D tentatively fits TRBD1 or TRBD2 (6 bases each). This CDR3 has 15 residues. V lost 1 base to trimming and J lost 0 bases, with 7 bases between them. Germline lookup yields CDR1 SGHNT and CDR2 YENEEA.

This clone was observed a few times. Sequence at one end of the junction differs from germline and may be a read error. The genes are TRBV7-2 and TRBJ1-2; D gene uncertain. This CDR3 has 13 residues. The germline gives CDR1 SGHTA, CDR2 FQGNSA. The CDR3 is CASSLALLYGYTF. For the CDR3, the DNA is TGTGCCAGCAGCCTAGCCCTACTCTATGGCTACACCTTC.

This clone has more than one count but fewer than ten. This CDR3 is CASSLGGASNSPLHF. CDR3 DNA: TGTGCCAGCAGCTTGGGGGGGGCGAGTAATTCACCCCTCCACTTT. The chain has TRBV5-6 and TRBJ1-6, with D perhaps TRBD1 (6 bases). Per the germline V gene, CDR1 is SGHDT and CDR2 is YYEEEE. The CDR3 consists of 15 residues. Trimming removed 0 bases at V and 6 bases at J, with 10 bases between.

The rearrangement uses TRBV15 and TRBJ1-5; D is undetermined. V lost 0 bases and J 7 bases, leaving 7 bases between the germline ends. The CDR3 covers 13 residues. The V gene's germline CDR1 is LNHNV and CDR2 YYDKDF (reference sequence). The DNA for the CDR3 is TGTGCCACCAGCAGAGATGTGAGCCAGCCCCAGCATTTT. Its translation is CATSRDVSQPQHF.

This clone came up once. The V gene is TRBV5-4, the J gene TRBJ2-1, with 16 bases lining up with TRBD2. The CDR3 spans 16 residues. V shed 4 bases and J 7 bases; nucleotides not matched to a gene: 5. Per germline, CDR1 SGHNT and CDR2 YYREEE (reference sequence). For the CDR3, the DNA is TGTGCCAGCAGCCAGGGACTAGCGGGAGGGAAAAATGAGCAGTTCTTC. As protein: CASSQGLAGGKNEQFF.

V is TRBV2 and J is TRBJ2-5, with 8 bases fitting TRBD2. The CDR3 sequence is 15 residues long. V lost 1 base to trimming and J lost 2 bases; unmatched junction nucleotides: 3. Germline CDR1 SNHLY, CDR2 FYNNEI. The CDR3 region has the DNA TGTGCCAGCAGTGAAGGTCGGGGGGGGCAAGAGACCCAGTACTTC. Amino acid sequence: CASSEGRGGQETQYF. Looking up the rest from reference TRBV2 and TRBJ2-5 gives the full variable domain: EPEVTQTPSHQVTQMGQEVILRCVPISNHLYFYWYRQILGQKVEFLVSFYNNEISEKSEIFDDQFSVERPDGSNFTLKIRSTKLEDSAMYFCASSEGRGGQETQYFGPGTRLLVL.

The rearrangement joins TRBV9 to TRBJ1-2; no clear D gene. This CDR3 is built from 17 residues. Germline V gene sequence: CDR1 SGDLS, CDR2 YYNGEE. Trimming stripped 3 bases from V and 7 bases from J, with 25 bases between. This CDR3 is CASSGVVQSRGLGGYTF. The CDR3 region has the DNA TGTGCCAGCAGCGGGGTAGTACAATCGAGAGGGTTAGGTGGCTACACCTTC.

V gene TRBV3-1 (or the pseudogene TRBV3-2) combines with J gene TRBJ1-2; weak D call: TRBD1 (6 bases). V was clipped by 2 bases and J by 4 bases, with 23 bases between them. The CDR3 covers 18 residues. Germline V gene data show CDR1 as LGHDT and CDR2 as YNNKEL (reference sequence). CDR3: CASSQSPAYRVGSYGYTF. In nucleotides, the CDR3 is TGTGCCAGCAGCCAAAGCCCCGCGTACAGGGTGGGGAGCTATGGCTACACCTTC.

The V call is TRBV3-1 (or the pseudogene TRBV3-2), the J call TRBJ2-7, with TRBD1 matching 7 bases. The CDR3 is 15 residues long. V shed 3 bases, J shed 0 bases, and the junction held 5 bases outside the gene matches. Germline V gene lookup returns CDR1 LGHDT and CDR2 YNNKEL (reference sequence). The CDR3 protein is CASSHRQGNSYEQYF. The DNA for the CDR3 is TGTGCCAGCAGCCACAGACAGGGCAACTCCTACGAGCAGTACTTC.

This chain uses TRBV7-9 with TRBJ1-5; D is ambiguous. Germline loops: CDR1 SEHNR, CDR2 FQNEAQ (reference sequence). This CDR3 region has 17 residues. Trimming removed 1 base from V and 1 base from J, with 14 bases in between. The CDR3 sequence: CASSLGQVGRSNQPQHF. In DNA form, the CDR3 reads TGTGCCAGCAGCTTAGGGCAAGTCGGGAGGAGCAATCAGCCCCAGCATTTT.